Each of the 5 T cell receptor beta chains below was sequenced from the same sample in a study of blood T cell repertoires in COVID-19. The repertoire was sequenced with immunoSEQ multiplex PCR; TCRdb's copy has only in-frame clones and lacks some. The sample has some 400,000 clones, approximately 90% seen once. Sequenced material: PBMCs or T cells enriched from blood (not recorded which). These receptors came from a middle-aged woman who had been exposed to COVID-19.

CDR3 amino acids: CASSRGQVTGELFF. CDR3 nucleotides: TGTGCCAGCAGCCGGGGACAGGTGACCGGGGAGCTGTTTTTT. The V and J genes are TRBV14 and TRBJ2-2; 8 bases map to TRBD1. The CDR3 is 14 amino acids. V was pared by 4 bases and J by 5 bases, with 3 bases of the junction left unmatched. Germline CDR1 reads SGHDN; CDR2 reads FVKESK.

The chain carries TRBV15 and TRBJ2-5; 8 positions agree with TRBD2. Unmatched junction bases numbered 13, after V lost 5 bases and J lost 2 bases. Germline V gives CDR1 LNHNV, CDR2 YYDKDF (reference sequence). The CDR3 is 17 residues long. The DNA for the CDR3 is TGTGCCACCAGCCCAGGACTCGAGCGGGGGACGCAAGAGACCCAGTACTTC. It encodes CATSPGLERGTQETQYF.

This chain links TRBV7-9 with TRBJ1-6, with D possibly matching TRBD1 (6 bases). This CDR3 spans 14 amino acids. V was clipped by 4 bases and J by 6 bases, with 10 bases between them. Germline values: CDR1 SEHNR, CDR2 FQNEAQ (reference sequence). The CDR3 region has the DNA TGTGCCAGCAGCTCCGGGACATCTAATTCACCCCTCCACTTT. Encoded protein: CASSSGTSNSPLHF.

The rearrangement joins TRBV29-1 to TRBJ2-7; D not resolved. The CDR3 length is 11 residues. Germline assignment: CDR1 SQVTM and CDR2 ANQGSEA. The V end was cut by 4 bases, the J end by 2 bases, with 6 bases between. The CDR3 coding sequence is TGCAGCGTTGGTGAGACCTACGAGCAGTACTTC. Its translation is CSVGETYEQYF.

The chain joins TRBV6-5 to TRBJ1-1; TRBD1 matches 8 bases. Germline CDR1 MNHEY, CDR2 SVGAGI. V gave up 5 bases and J gave up 1 base; unmatched junction bases: 3. This CDR3 contains 14 residues. CDR3 in amino acids: CASSRGTGNTEAFF. Written as DNA, the CDR3 is TGTGCCAGCAGTCGAGGGACAGGGAACACTGAAGCTTTCTTT.